This entry is about one TCR beta chain. Measured with immunoSEQ multiplex PCR; TCRdb has only the in-frame clones, and not every one. The sample records around 200,000 clones, 85% to 90% being singletons. The sample belongs to a study of blood T cell repertoires in COVID-19. Material: peripheral blood. The TCR originated in a man between 35 and 55 years old with active or convalescent COVID-19.

CDR3 nucleotides: TGTGCCAGCAGTCCCCTACATGGGCAGACGAACACCGGGGAGCTGTTTTTT. This translates into CASSPLHGQTNTGELFF. The chain has TRBV25-1 and TRBJ2-2; D not certain. V was shortened by 5 bases and J by 0 bases, with 16 bases between the two germline ends. CDR3 size: 17 residues. The germline V gene has CDR1 MGHDK and CDR2 SYGVNS.